This TCR beta chain comes out of a study of cytomegalovirus exposure and HLA in healthy donors. The CDR3 is 14 amino acids. V lost 5 bases, J lost 3 bases, and 6 bases stayed unmatched. Germline assignment: CDR1 MNHEY and CDR2 SVGAGI. A multiplex PCR was run with 60 Vbeta primers and 13 Jbeta primers. Produced via immunoSEQ multiplex PCR; TCRdb's table is partial and in-frame only. The sample records approximately 110,000 clones, just under 75% being singletons. This TCR was sampled from a man aged 55 to 70 in good health and CMV-seropositive. The source material was PBMCs. The chain is built from TRBV6-5 and TRBJ1-2, with TRBD1 matching 7 bases. CDR3 sequence: CASSPDREDYGYTF. In nucleotides, the CDR3 is TGTGCCAGCAGTCCCGACAGGGAGGACTATGGCTACACCTTC.